What follows describes a single TCR beta chain. Its target is unknown. CD45RO-negative cells were positively selected for CCR7, leaving out terminally differentiated effector memory CD45RA+ cells. From germline, CDR1 is SNHLY and CDR2 FYNNEI. There are 13 residues in the CDR3. Trimming pared 3 bases from V and 10 bases from J, leaving 12 bases between. It was across several immunoSEQ plates that each subset's genomic DNA was evenly split. Each replicate PCR on the sorted subsets used about 0.2 ug DNA (approximately 33,000 T cell genomes). TCRdb's table, derived via immunoSEQ multiplex PCR, lists solely in-frame clones and lacks some. The data contain over 2,000,000 clones, over 85% of them seen just once; the ten biggest clones take up approximately 1.7%. The sample comes from a study of shared clonotypes between healthy human individuals. For the study at large: Three plates each covered CD4 naive and memory; CD8 naive two, CD8 memory one. Findings and limits, study-wide: Sampling involved blood alone; tissue repertoires likely differ.

V is TRBV2 and J is TRBJ1-4; D is undetermined. The origin of this receptor is a man between 18 and 29 years old in good health. Some clones in this sample may be carry-over from other donors' samples. Sequenced input: naive CD8+ T cells from PBMCs. CDR3 sequence (DNA): TGTGCCAGCAGTGACAGGAATAGTGGAAAACTGTTTTTT. Translated: CASSDRNSGKLFF.